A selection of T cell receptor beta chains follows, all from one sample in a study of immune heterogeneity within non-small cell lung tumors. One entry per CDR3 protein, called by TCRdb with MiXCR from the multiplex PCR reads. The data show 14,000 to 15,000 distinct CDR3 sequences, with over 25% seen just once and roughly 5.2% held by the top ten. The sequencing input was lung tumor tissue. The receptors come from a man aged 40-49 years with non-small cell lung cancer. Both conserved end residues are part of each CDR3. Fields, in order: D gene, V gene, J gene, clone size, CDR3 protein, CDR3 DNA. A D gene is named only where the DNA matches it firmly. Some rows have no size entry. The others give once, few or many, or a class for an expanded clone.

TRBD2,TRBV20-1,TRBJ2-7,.,CSARGGGTSGHYEQYF,TGCAGTGCTAGAGGCGGGGGGACTAGCGGACACTACGAGCAGTACTTC
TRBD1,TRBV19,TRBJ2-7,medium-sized,CASSIPDRAGEQYF,TGTGCCAGTAGTATTCCGGACAGGGCTGGCGAGCAGTACTTC
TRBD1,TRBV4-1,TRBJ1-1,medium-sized,CASSQGEGAGGRAFF,TGCGCCAGCAGCCAAGGCGAGGGGGCCGGAGGTAGAGCTTTCTTT
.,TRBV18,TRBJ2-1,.,CASSPGQLNEQFF,TGTGCCAGCTCACCCGGCCAGTTAAATGAGCAGTTCTTC
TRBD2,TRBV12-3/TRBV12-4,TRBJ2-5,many,CASSLSGRETQYF,TGTGCCAGCAGTTTGAGCGGGAGAGAGACCCAGTACTTC
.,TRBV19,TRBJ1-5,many,CASSIGGRNNQPQHF,TGTGCCAGTAGTATTGGGGGACGTAACAATCAGCCCCAGCATTTT
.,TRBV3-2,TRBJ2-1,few,CASSRGGPASGSSRCNEQFF,TGTGCCAGCAGCCGGGGAGGCCCGGCTAGCGGGAGCTCTCGGTGCAATGAGCAGTTCTTC
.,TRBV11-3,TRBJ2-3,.,CASSPRERSTDTQYF,TGTGCCAGCAGCCCTCGTGAGCGCAGCACAGATACGCAGTATTTT
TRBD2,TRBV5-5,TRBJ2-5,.,CASSKTSGRAVETQYF,TGTGCCAGCAGTAAGACTAGCGGGAGGGCCGTGGAGACCCAGTACTTC
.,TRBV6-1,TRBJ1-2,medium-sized,CASTTGGYGYTF,TGTGCCAGCACCACGGGGGGGTATGGCTACACCTTC
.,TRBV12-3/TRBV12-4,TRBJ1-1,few,CASSREGWGNTEAFF,TGTGCCAGCAGTCGGGAGGGGTGGGGGAACACTGAAGCTTTCTTT
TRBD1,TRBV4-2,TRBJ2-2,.,CASSRQGSTGELFF,TGTGCCAGCAGCCGACAGGGGTCCACCGGGGAGCTGTTTTTT
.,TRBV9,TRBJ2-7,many,CASSVGPVLDEQYF,TGTGCCAGCAGCGTAGGGCCGGTTTTGGACGAGCAGTACTTC
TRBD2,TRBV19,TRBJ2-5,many,CASTSRTSGRYQETQYF,TGTGCCTCAACTTCGAGGACTAGCGGGCGGTACCAAGAGACCCAGTACTTC
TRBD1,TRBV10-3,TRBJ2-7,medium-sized,CAISEKTGGLYEQYF,TGTGCCATCAGTGAAAAGACAGGGGGTCTCTACGAGCAGTACTTC
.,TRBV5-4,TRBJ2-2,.,CASSLDKNTGGLFF,TGTGCCAGCAGCCTGGACAAGAACACCGGGGGGCTGTTTTTT
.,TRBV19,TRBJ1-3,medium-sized,CASSRKSSGNTIYF,TGTGCCAGTAGTAGGAAGAGCTCTGGAAACACCATATATTTT
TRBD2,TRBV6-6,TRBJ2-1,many,CASSYTSGIVNEQFF,TGTGCCAGCAGTTACACTAGCGGGATAGTCAATGAGCAGTTCTTC
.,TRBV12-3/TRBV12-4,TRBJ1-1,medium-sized,CASSFWSDEAFF,TGTGCCAGCAGTTTTTGGTCAGATGAAGCTTTCTTT
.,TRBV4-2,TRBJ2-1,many,CASSHERGEQFF,TGTGCCAGCAGCCACGAAAGGGGTGAGCAGTTCTTC
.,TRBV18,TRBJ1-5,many,CASSRGANNQPQHF,TGTGCCAGCTCACGAGGGGCTAACAATCAGCCCCAGCATTTT
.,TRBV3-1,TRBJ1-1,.,CASSHTSGEAFF,TGTGCCAGCAGCCATACGTCTGGTGAAGCTTTCTTT
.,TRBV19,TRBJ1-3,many,CASSISRSGNTIYF,TGTGCCAGTAGTATCTCCCGGTCCGGAAACACCATATATTTT
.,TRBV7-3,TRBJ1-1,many,CASSLNWQDTEAFF,TGTGCCAGCAGCTTAAACTGGCAAGATACTGAAGCTTTCTTT
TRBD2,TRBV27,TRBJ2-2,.,CASSPWTSGANTGDLFF,TGTGCCAGCAGTCCATGGACTAGCGGAGCGAACACCGGGGATTTGTTTTTT
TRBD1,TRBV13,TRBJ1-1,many,CASSLLPTGMNTEAFF,TGTGCCAGCAGCCTACTACCGACAGGGATGAACACTGAAGCTTTCTTT
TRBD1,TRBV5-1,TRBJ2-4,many,CASSLTGALAKNIQYF,TGCGCCAGCAGCTTGACAGGGGCCCTGGCCAAAAACATTCAGTACTTC
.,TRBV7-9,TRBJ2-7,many,CASSIMGSGEQYF,TGTGCCAGCAGCATTATGGGGTCGGGAGAGCAGTACTTC
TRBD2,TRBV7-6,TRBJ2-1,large,CASSASGREPYNEQFF,TGTGCCAGCAGCGCCAGCGGGAGAGAGCCCTACAATGAGCAGTTCTTC